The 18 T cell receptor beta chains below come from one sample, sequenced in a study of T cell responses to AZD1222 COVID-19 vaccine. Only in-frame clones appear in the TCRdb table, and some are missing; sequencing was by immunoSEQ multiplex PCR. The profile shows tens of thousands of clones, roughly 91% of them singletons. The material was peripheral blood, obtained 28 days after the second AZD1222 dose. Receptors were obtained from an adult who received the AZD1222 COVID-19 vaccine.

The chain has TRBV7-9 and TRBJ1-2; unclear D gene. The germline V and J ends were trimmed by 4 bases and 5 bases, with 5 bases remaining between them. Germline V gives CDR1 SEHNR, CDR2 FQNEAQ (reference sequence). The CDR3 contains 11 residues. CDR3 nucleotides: TGTGCCAGCAGCTCACAGTATGGCTACACCTTC. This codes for CASSSQYGYTF.

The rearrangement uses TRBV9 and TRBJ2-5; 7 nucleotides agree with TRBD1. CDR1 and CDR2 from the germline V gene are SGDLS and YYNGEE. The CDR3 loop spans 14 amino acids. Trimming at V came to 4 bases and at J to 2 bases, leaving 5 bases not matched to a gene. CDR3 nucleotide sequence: TGTGCCAGCAGCCCGGGACAGTTACAAGAGACCCAGTACTTC. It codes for CASSPGQLQETQYF.

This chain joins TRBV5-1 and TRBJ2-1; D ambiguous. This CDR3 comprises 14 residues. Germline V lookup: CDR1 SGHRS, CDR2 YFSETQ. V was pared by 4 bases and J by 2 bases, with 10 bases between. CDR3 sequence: CASSPGQTYNEQFF. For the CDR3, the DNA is TGCGCCAGCAGCCCCGGGCAGACCTACAATGAGCAGTTCTTC.

CDR3 in amino acids: CASSLTGDQPQHF. CDR3 DNA sequence: TGTGCCAGCAGCCTGACAGGGGATCAGCCCCAGCATTTT. This chain links TRBV11-1 with TRBJ1-5; 8 bases are a match to TRBD1. The CDR3 is 13 residues long. The V gene's germline CDR1 is SGHAT and CDR2 FQDESV (reference sequence). The junction had 2 bases not matched to a gene; V was cut back by 5 bases and J by 5 bases.

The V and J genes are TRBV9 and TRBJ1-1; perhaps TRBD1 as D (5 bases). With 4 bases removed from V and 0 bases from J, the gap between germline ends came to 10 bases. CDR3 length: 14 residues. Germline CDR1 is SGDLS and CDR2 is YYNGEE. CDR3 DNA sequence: TGTGCCAGCAGCATGGGGCCGCTGAACACTGAAGCTTTCTTT. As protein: CASSMGPLNTEAFF.

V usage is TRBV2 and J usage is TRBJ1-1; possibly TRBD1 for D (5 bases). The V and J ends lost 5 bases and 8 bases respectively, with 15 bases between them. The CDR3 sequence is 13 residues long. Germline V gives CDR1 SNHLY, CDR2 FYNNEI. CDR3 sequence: CASSQGTTTEAFF. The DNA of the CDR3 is TGTGCCAGCAGTCAGGGAACGACAACGGAAGCTTTCTTT.

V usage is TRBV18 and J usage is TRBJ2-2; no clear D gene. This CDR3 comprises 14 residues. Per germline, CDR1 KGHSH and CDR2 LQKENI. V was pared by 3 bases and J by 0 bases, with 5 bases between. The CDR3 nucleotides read TGTGCCAGCTCACCTCTCCCGAACACCGGGGAGCTGTTTTTT. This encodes CASSPLPNTGELFF.

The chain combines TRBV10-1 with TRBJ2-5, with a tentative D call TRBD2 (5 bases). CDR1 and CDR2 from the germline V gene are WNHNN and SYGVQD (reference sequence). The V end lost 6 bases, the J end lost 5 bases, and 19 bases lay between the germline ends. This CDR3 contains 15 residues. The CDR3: CASSEGPAPMETQYF. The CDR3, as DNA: TGCGCCAGCAGCGAGGGCCCAGCGCCAATGGAGACCCAGTACTTC.

The CDR3 loop is CASSQERPYGGAGNTIYF. The CDR3 DNA reads TGTGCCAGCAGCCAAGAACGACCGTATGGCGGAGCTGGAAACACCATATATTTT. This rearrangement joins TRBV4-2 to TRBJ1-3; D is uncertain. Germline V gene sequence: CDR1 LGHNA, CDR2 YNFKEQ. The germline V and J ends were trimmed by 0 bases and 2 bases, with 17 bases remaining between them. The CDR3 loop spans 18 amino acids.

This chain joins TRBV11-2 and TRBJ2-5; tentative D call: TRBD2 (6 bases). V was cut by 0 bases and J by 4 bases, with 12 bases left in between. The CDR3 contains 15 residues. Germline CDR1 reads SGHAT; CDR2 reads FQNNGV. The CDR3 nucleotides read TGTGCCAGCAGCTTAGAAAGACTAGTAGGAGAGACCCAGTACTTC. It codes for CASSLERLVGETQYF.

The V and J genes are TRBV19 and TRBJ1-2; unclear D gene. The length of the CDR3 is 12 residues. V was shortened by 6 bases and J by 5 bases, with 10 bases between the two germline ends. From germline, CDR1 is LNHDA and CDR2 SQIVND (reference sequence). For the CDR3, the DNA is TGTGCCAGTAGGGACGGAAGATATGGCTACACCTTC. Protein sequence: CASRDGRYGYTF.

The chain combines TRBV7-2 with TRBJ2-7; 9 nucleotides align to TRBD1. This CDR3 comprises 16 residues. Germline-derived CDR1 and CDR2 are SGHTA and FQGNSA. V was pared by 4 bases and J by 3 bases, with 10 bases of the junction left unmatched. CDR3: CASSSRTGAKIYEQYF. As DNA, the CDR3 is TGTGCCAGCAGCTCCCGGACAGGGGCAAAGATCTACGAGCAGTACTTC.

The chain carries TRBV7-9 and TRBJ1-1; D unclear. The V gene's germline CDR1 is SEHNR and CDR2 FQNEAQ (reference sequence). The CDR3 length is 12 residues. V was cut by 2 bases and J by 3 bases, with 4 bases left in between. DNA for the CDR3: TGTGCCAGCAGCTTAATGGACACTGAAGCTTTCTTT. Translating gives CASSLMDTEAFF.

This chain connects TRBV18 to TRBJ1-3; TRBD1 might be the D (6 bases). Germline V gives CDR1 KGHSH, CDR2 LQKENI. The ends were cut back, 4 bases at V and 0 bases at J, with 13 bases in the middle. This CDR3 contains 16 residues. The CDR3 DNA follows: TGTGCCAGCTCACAGACAGGCGAAAGCTCTGGAAACACCATATATTTT. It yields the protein CASSQTGESSGNTIYF.

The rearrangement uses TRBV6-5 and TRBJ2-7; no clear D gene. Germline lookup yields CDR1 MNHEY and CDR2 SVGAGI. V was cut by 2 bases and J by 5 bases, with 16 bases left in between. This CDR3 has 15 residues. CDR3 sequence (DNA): TGTGCCAGCAGTTACGATCAAGTGGTGTCCAACGAGCAGTACTTC. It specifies CASSYDQVVSNEQYF.

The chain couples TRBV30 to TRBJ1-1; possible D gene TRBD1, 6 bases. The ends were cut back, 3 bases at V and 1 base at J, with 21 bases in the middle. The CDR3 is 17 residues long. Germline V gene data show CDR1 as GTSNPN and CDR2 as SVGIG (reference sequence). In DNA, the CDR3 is TGTGCCTGGAGGCTAAGGGGGGTCAGTACCGCGAACACTGAAGCTTTCTTT. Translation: CAWRLRGVSTANTEAFF.

CDR3 loop: CASSLGGSSSSYEQYF. CDR3 bases: TGCGCCAGCAGCTTGGGGGGTAGCTCTAGCTCCTACGAGCAGTACTTC. J is TRBJ2-7 and V is TRBV5-1; D is undetermined. The CDR3 extends over 16 amino acids. Germline CDR1 and CDR2: SGHRS and YFSETQ. V lost 0 bases to trimming and J lost 0 bases, with 13 bases between them.

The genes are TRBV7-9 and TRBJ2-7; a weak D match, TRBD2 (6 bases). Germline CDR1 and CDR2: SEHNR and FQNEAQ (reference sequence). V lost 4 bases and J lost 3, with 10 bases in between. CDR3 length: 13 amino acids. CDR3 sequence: CASSSEGGYEQYF. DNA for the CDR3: TGTGCCAGCAGCTCAGAGGGAGGCTACGAGCAGTACTTC.